This is a list of T cell receptor beta chains from one sample in a study of control samples from healthy donors and cancer patients. Using immunoSEQ multiplex PCR, the repertoire was profiled, and TCRdb retains in-frame clones only, with some absent. The sample holds approximately 130,000 clones, over 75% seen once. The sequenced sample consisted of blood. The receptors derive from a man aged 35-49 years in good health. Both conserved end residues are part of each CDR3. D genes are given only for firm matches. Only some rows state a clone size, as once, few, many or a class for expanded clones.

TRBD1 NA TRBJ1-6 TRBV7-2 CASSHYTGTDYNSPLHF TGTGCCAGCAGCCACTACACCGGGACAGACTATAATTCACCCCTCCACTTT
NA NA TRBJ2-3 TRBV5-1 CASSLDPSTDTQYF TGCGCCAGCAGCTTGGACCCTAGCACAGATACGCAGTATTTT
TRBD2 NA TRBJ2-3 TRBV7-2 CASSPQAGDGGDTQYF TGTGCCAGCAGCCCCCAAGCGGGGGACGGAGGAGATACGCAGTATTTT
NA NA TRBJ2-3 TRBV15 CATSRVSDTQYF TGTGCCACCAGCAGAGTCTCAGATACGCAGTATTTT
TRBD1 NA TRBJ2-7 TRBV5-1 CASSFIRQGDEQYF TGCGCCAGCAGCTTTATCAGACAGGGTGACGAGCAGTACTTC
NA NA TRBJ2-1 TRBV24-1 CATSVPRVKGDEQFF TGTGCCACCAGTGTGCCCCGGGTCAAGGGGGATGAGCAGTTCTTC
NA NA TRBJ2-5 TRBV6-4 CASSRDLQETQYF TGTGCCAGCAGCCGGGATTTACAAGAGACCCAGTACTTC
NA NA TRBJ1-4 TRBV9 CASSVRGQSTTNEKLFF TGTGCCAGCAGCGTCCGGGGGCAATCAACAACTAATGAAAAACTGTTTTTT
NA once TRBJ1-2 TRBV9 CASSVGLTAQLGYGYTF TGTGCCAGCAGCGTTGGCCTGACAGCCCAACTCGGCTATGGCTACACCTTC
TRBD1 NA TRBJ2-1 TRBV29-1 CSVARGPLGSEQFF TGCAGCGTTGCGAGGGGGCCCCTTGGGAGTGAGCAGTTCTTC
TRBD1 NA TRBJ2-1 TRBV30 CAWSRGQGRSNEQFF TGTGCCTGGAGCCGAGGACAGGGAAGGAGCAATGAGCAGTTCTTC
TRBD2 NA TRBJ2-5 TRBV10-3 CATDPSGGGETQYF TGTGCCACCGACCCTTCGGGGGGGGGAGAGACCCAGTACTTC
NA NA TRBJ1-6 TRBV6-5 CASSYLGMLGNSPLHF TGTGCCAGCAGTTACTTGGGCATGTTAGGCAATTCACCCCTCCACTTT
NA NA TRBJ2-7 TRBV7-2 CASSLIGVNYEQYF TGTGCCAGCAGCTTAATCGGGGTGAACTACGAGCAGTACTTC
NA NA TRBJ2-2 TRBV24-1 CATSDLTQDPGELFF TGTGCCACCAGTGATTTGACCCAGGACCCCGGGGAGCTGTTTTTT
NA NA TRBJ1-3 TRBV5-4 CASSLLQGSGNTIYF TGTGCCAGCAGCTTACTACAGGGCTCTGGAAACACCATATATTTT
NA once TRBJ2-1 TRBV6-5 CASSYYQGYNEQFF TGTGCCAGCAGTTACTACCAGGGTTACAATGAGCAGTTCTTC
TRBD1 NA TRBJ2-7 TRBV5-1 CASSSGQGGKEQYF TGCGCCAGCAGCTCGGGACAGGGGGGTAAGGAGCAGTACTTC
NA NA TRBJ2-3 TRBV5-6 CASSPRTVTDTQYF TGTGCCAGCAGCCCACGGACAGTCACAGATACGCAGTATTTT
TRBD1 NA TRBJ1-5 TRBV30 CAWSPRRLDRVGNQPQHF TGTGCCTGGAGTCCAAGACGCCTTGACAGGGTTGGCAATCAGCCCCAGCATTTT
NA NA TRBJ2-5 TRBV9 CASSVDREETQYF TGTGCCAGCAGCGTAGACCGGGAGGAGACCCAGTACTTC
TRBD2 NA TRBJ2-1 TRBV7-9 CASSLVGTSGGFYEQFF TGTGCCAGCAGCTTAGTAGGGACTAGCGGGGGATTTTATGAGCAGTTCTTC
NA NA TRBJ2-1 TRBV5-1 CASSLGTGPGGEQFF TGCGCCAGCAGCTTGGGGACAGGCCCGGGAGGTGAGCAGTTCTTC
NA NA TRBJ1-1 TRBV11-3 CASSPGRGSTEAFF TGTGCCAGCAGCCCCGGCAGGGGTTCCACTGAAGCTTTCTTT
NA NA TRBJ2-6 TRBV30 CAWSSPPTGANVLTF TGTGCCTGGAGTTCCCCCCCAACTGGGGCCAACGTCCTGACTTTC
TRBD2 NA TRBJ2-7 TRBV2 CASSRLAGEQYF TGTGCCAGCAGTCGACTAGCGGGGGAGCAGTACTTC
TRBD1 NA TRBJ1-4 TRBV24-1 CATSDPGQAEKLFF TGTGCCACCAGTGACCCGGGACAGGCTGAAAAACTGTTTTTT
NA few TRBJ2-1 TRBV11-3 CASSLDAGIKQFF TGTGCCAGCAGCTTAGATGCGGGTATCAAGCAGTTCTTC
NA NA TRBJ2-7 TRBV12-3/TRBV12-4 CASRLFDEQYF TGTGCCAGCAGACTCTTCGACGAGCAGTACTTC
NA NA TRBJ1-2 TRBV9 CASSRGQISNYGYTF TGTGCCAGCAGCCGGGGGCAGATCTCTAACTATGGCTACACCTTC
TRBD2 NA TRBJ2-7 TRBV6-5 CASSYSGRGGSEQYF TGTGCCAGCAGTTACTCGGGTCGGGGGGGCTCCGAGCAGTACTTC
NA NA TRBJ2-7 TRBV25-1 CASSGSGLYEQYF TGTGCCAGCAGTGGGTCGGGGCTTTACGAGCAGTACTTC
TRBD1 NA TRBJ2-1 TRBV7-2 CASRTGQVPNEQFF TGTGCCAGCAGAACGGGACAGGTCCCCAATGAGCAGTTCTTC
TRBD1 NA TRBJ1-4 TRBV5-6 CASSLTGTGGEKLFF TGTGCCAGCAGCTTAACCGGGACAGGGGGTGAAAAACTGTTTTTT
NA NA TRBJ1-5 TRBV7-2 CASSFPREPQHF TGTGCCAGCAGCTTTCCACGGGAGCCCCAGCATTTT
NA NA TRBJ2-5 TRBV27 CASSSLRGTQYF TGTGCCAGCAGTTCCCTCCGCGGGACCCAGTACTTC
NA NA TRBJ2-7 TRBV7-6 CASSLGQESPRYEQYF TGTGCCAGCAGCTTGGGGCAGGAATCCCCCCGTTACGAGCAGTACTTC
TRBD2 NA TRBJ2-3 TRBV19 CASSGGGAGGPTDTQYF TGTGCCAGTAGTGGCGGAGGAGCGGGGGGGCCTACAGATACGCAGTATTTT
NA NA TRBJ2-5 TRBV11-3 CASTRDGLKETQYF TGTGCCAGCACCAGGGACGGCTTGAAAGAGACCCAGTACTTC
NA NA TRBJ1-1 TRBV13 CASSLVRKEEAFF TGTGCCAGCAGCTTAGTACGGAAAGAAGAAGCTTTCTTT
TRBD2 once TRBJ2-5 TRBV2 CASRDLAVGVVVETQYF TGTGCCAGCAGGGATCTAGCGGTAGGAGTTGTTGTCGAGACCCAGTACTTC
NA NA TRBJ1-1 TRBV19 CASSIRGQRVSAFF TGTGCCAGTAGTATTCGGGGGCAGCGGGTGTCTGCTTTCTTT
TRBD1 once TRBJ1-3 TRBV11-2 CASSPLDRGRGNTIYF TGTGCCAGCAGCCCACTAGACAGGGGTCGCGGGAACACCATATATTTT